This TCR beta chain was sequenced during a study of vaccination effects on CD4 cells after COVID-19. The study's findings and limits: Both infection-induced and vaccine-induced clones contracted markedly at late post-vaccination timepoints.

Subsequent to less than 13 days of culture, CD4+ T cells were isolated. Each participant was administered two doses of either the BNT162b2 or the mRNA-1273 vaccine. The table came from immunoSEQ multiplex PCR; TCRdb's copy has only in-frame clones and leaves some out. The sample has 50,000 to 80,000 clones, approximately 80% seen once. Trimming removed 3 bases from V and 0 bases from J, with 9 bases in between. Germline V gene lookup returns CDR1 KGHSH and CDR2 LQKENI. The CDR3 totals 16 residues. A remark on this clone: Its antigen is not identified.

This sequence was found in a human donor who received a COVID-19 vaccine. Specimen: CD4+ T cells from PBMCs cultured without peptide, collected after COVID-19 vaccination. The genes are TRBV18 and TRBJ2-6, with D uncertain. CDR3 protein: CASSPVPVSGANVLTF. As DNA, the CDR3 is TGTGCCAGCTCACCCGTTCCCGTCTCTGGGGCCAACGTCCTGACTTTC.